What follows are 12 T cell receptor beta chains derived from one specimen sequenced in a study of radiotherapy plus CTLA-4 blockade in lung cancer (dated by TCRdb to between 2017 and 2018). Libraries were prepared through the immunoSEQ multiplex PCR assay. This immuneACCESS table, as held by TCRdb, lists in-frame sequences with V and J called but not all clones. Of the missing ones, under half trace to an unresolved V gene in checked studies; the others have no known cause. The sample table shows approximately 82,000 clones, and about 80% are seen once. Of the sample, more than 12% falls within the top ten clones. Sequences were derived from peripheral blood, sampled from a patient treated with radiotherapy plus ipilimumab. The receptors come from a human donor with non-small cell lung cancer that progressed on radiotherapy plus ipilimumab.

Only a few counts were recorded for this clone. The chain employs TRBV28 and TRBJ2-7, with D perhaps matching TRBD1 or TRBD2 (5 bases each). The CDR3 has 13 residues. Germline-derived CDR1 and CDR2 are MDHEN and SYDVKM. V shed 1 base and J shed 5 bases, with 9 bases lying between them. CDR3 bases: TGTGCCAGCAGTTTATCAGGGAGAAACGAGCAGTACTTC. As protein: CASSLSGRNEQYF.

The chain is built from TRBV19 and TRBJ1-5; 10 nucleotides line up with TRBD1. Germline CDR1 and CDR2: LNHDA and SQIVND (reference sequence). The CDR3 totals 15 residues. Trimming at V came to 7 bases and at J to 4 bases, leaving 7 bases not matched to a gene. In DNA, the CDR3 is TGTGCCAGTAACCTAAGACAGGGGGCGAATCAGCCCCAGCATTTT. Translated, it gives CASNLRQGANQPQHF. The entire variable domain, with the rest obtained from reference TRBV19 and TRBJ1-5, is as follows: DGGITQSPKYLFRKEGQNVTLSCEQNLNHDAMYWYRQDPGQGLRLIYYSQIVNDFQKGDIAEGYSVSREKKESFPLTVTSAQKNPTAFYLCASNLRQGANQPQHFGDGTRLSIL.

The gene calls are TRBV12-1 and TRBJ2-2; the listed D gene, TRBD2, was not tested against the DNA. TRBV12-1 is annotated as a pseudogene. The CDR3 has 16 amino acids. DNA of the CDR3: TGTGCCAGCAGTATACTGGGGGGTGAGAACACCGGGGAGCTGTTTTTT. Translated, it gives CASSILGGENTGELFF.

In this sample, this clone turned up a few times. The rearrangement uses TRBV29-1 and TRBJ2-2; D call uncertain. Germline CDR1 and CDR2: SQVTM and ANQGSEA. The CDR3 has 15 amino acids. Deletions cut 2 bases from V and 2 bases from J, with 12 bases between. DNA of the CDR3: TGCAGCGTTGAATGGCTCCACATCAACACCGGGGAGCTGTTTTTT. Translated: CSVEWLHINTGELFF.

The chain recombines TRBV27 with TRBJ2-1, with a tentative D call TRBD1 (6 bases). The CDR3 has 16 residues. Germline assignment: CDR1 MNHEY and CDR2 SMNVEV (reference sequence). The V gene lost 6 bases and the J gene lost 4 bases, with 19 bases spanning the gap. In nucleotides, the CDR3 is TGTGCCAGCAGCGACCAGGGGACCCCGTTATACAATGAGCAGTTCTTC. Protein: CASSDQGTPLYNEQFF.

V gene TRBV5-1 combines with J gene TRBJ2-5; 7 nucleotides match TRBD2. From germline, CDR1 is SGHRS and CDR2 YFSETQ. V gave up 0 bases and J gave up 9 bases; unmatched junction bases: 17. The length of the CDR3 is 17 residues. In nucleotides, the CDR3 is TGCGCCAGCAGCTTGGGAGGCGGATCTAGCGGCCGAGGGGCCCAGTACTTC. Encoded protein: CASSLGGGSSGRGAQYF. Supplemented by reference TRBV5-1 and TRBJ2-5, the full variable domain reads KAGVTQTPRYLIKTRGQQVTLSCSPISGHRSVSWYQQTPGQGLQFLFEYFSETQRNKGNFPGRFSGRQFSNSRSEMNVSTLELGDSALYLCASSLGGGSSGRGAQYFGPGTRLLVL.

A note on this clone: Germline and junction disagree at one end, which may indicate a read error. CDR3 residues: CASSYDRGETQYF. In nucleotides, the CDR3 is TGTGCCAGCAGTTATGACAGGGGGGAGACCCAATACTTC. This rearrangement joins TRBV6-6 to TRBJ2-5; 9 nucleotides line up with TRBD1. CDR3 length equals 13 residues. Germline-derived CDR1 and CDR2 are MNHNY and SVGAGI (reference sequence).

Turning to this clone: Within the sample, other DNA sequences also encode this same CDR3. This sequence joins TRBV5-4 and TRBJ1-2; no firm D call. CDR3 length: 13 residues. Trimming stripped 4 bases from V and 1 base from J, with 8 bases between. Germline V gene data show CDR1 as SGHNT and CDR2 as YYREEE (reference sequence). For the CDR3, the DNA is TGTGCCAGCAGCGCCGGGCTTAACTATGGCTACACCTTC. It specifies CASSAGLNYGYTF.

This chain uses TRBV4-2 with TRBJ2-3; 7 positions agree with TRBD2. Trimming at V came to 0 bases and at J to 1 base, leaving 10 bases not matched to a gene. This CDR3 is built from 18 residues. In germline, CDR1 is LGHNA, CDR2 YNFKEQ. The CDR3 protein is CASSQDSTLADGTDTQYF. CDR3 bases: TGTGCCAGCAGCCAAGATTCGACGCTAGCGGACGGCACAGATACGCAGTATTTT.

This chain uses TRBV15 with TRBJ2-1, with D possibly being TRBD2 (5 bases). Looked up from germline, CDR1 is LNHNV and CDR2 is YYDKDF (reference sequence). Trimming shortened V by 1 base and J by 8 bases, and 9 bases separated the two germline ends. The CDR3 has 13 amino acids. CDR3 amino acids: CATSRVGGYEQFF. Written as DNA, the CDR3 is TGTGCCACCAGCAGAGTCGGAGGTTATGAGCAGTTCTTC.

The chain joins TRBV5-6 to TRBJ2-5; D gene unclear. Germline-derived CDR1 and CDR2 are SGHDT and YYEEEE. V was trimmed by 0 bases and J by 1 base, leaving 13 bases between them. The CDR3 loop spans 16 amino acids. CDR3 sequence: CASSLAPADFQETQYF. In DNA, the CDR3 is TGTGCCAGCAGCTTGGCCCCGGCCGACTTCCAAGAGACCCAGTACTTC. The variable domain in full, completed from reference TRBV5-6 and TRBJ2-5, reads DAGVTQSPTHLIKTRGQQVTLRCSPKSGHDTVSWYQQALGQGPQFIFQYYEEEERQRGNFPDRFSGHQFPNYSSELNVNALLLGDSALYLCASSLAPADFQETQYFGPGTRLLVL.

The chain joins TRBV9 to TRBJ2-5; 14 positions match TRBD2. V dropped 2 bases and J dropped 5; count of bases not matched to a gene: 5. CDR3 size: 16 residues. Germline V gene data show CDR1 as SGDLS and CDR2 as YYNGEE. CDR3 residues: CASSVRGLAGEETQYF. The CDR3 bases are TGTGCCAGCAGCGTTAGGGGACTAGCGGGAGAGGAGACCCAGTACTTC.